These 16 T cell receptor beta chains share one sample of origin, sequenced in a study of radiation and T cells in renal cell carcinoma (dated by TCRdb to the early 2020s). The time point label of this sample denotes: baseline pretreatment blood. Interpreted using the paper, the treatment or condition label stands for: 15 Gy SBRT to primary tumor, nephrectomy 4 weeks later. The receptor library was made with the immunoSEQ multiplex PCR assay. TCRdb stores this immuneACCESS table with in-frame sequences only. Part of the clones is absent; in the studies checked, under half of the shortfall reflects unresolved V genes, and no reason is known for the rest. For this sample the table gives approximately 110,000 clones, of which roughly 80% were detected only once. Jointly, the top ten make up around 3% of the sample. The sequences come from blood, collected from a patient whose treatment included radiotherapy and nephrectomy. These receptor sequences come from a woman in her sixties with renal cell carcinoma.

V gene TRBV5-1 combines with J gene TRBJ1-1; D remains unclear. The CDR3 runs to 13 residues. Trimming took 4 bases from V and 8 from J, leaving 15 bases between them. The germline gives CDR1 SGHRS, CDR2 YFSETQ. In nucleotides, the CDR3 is TGCGCCAGCAGCCAGGTAGTAGGACTGGAAGCTTTCTTT. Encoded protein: CASSQVVGLEAFF.

This chain's CDR3 is CASSLGAGVPSYEQYF. The CDR3 nucleotides are TGTGCCAGCAGCTTGGGGGCAGGGGTCCCAAGCTACGAGCAGTACTTC. This rearrangement joins TRBV5-8 to TRBJ2-7, with D maybe TRBD1 (6 bases). CDR1 SGHTS and CDR2 YDEGEE come from the germline V gene. The CDR3 is made up of 16 amino acids. The ends were cut back, 0 bases at V and 3 bases at J, with 16 bases in the middle. The entire variable domain, with the rest obtained from reference TRBV5-8 and TRBJ2-7, is as follows: EAGVTQSPTHLIKTRGQQATLRCSPISGHTSVYWYQQALGLGLQFLLWYDEGEERNRGNFPPRFSGRQFPNYSSELNVNALELEDSALYLCASSLGAGVPSYEQYFGPGTRLTVT.

The CDR3 loop reads CASSANTGTGDEKLFF. CDR3 coding DNA: TGTGCCAGCAGTGCTAATACCGGGACAGGAGACGAAAAACTGTTTTTT. The gene calls are TRBV5-8 and TRBJ1-4; 8 nucleotides agree with TRBD1. CDR3 length: 16 residues. V shed 5 bases, J shed 8 bases, and the junction held 14 bases outside the gene matches. In germline, CDR1 is SGHTS, CDR2 YDEGEE.

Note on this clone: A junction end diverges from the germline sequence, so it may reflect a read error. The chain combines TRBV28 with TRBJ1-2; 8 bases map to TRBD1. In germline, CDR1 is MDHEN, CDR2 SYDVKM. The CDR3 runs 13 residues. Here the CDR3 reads CASRENRDRLPLF. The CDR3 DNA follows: TGTGCCAGCAGGGAGAACCGGGACAGGCTCCCCCTCTTC.

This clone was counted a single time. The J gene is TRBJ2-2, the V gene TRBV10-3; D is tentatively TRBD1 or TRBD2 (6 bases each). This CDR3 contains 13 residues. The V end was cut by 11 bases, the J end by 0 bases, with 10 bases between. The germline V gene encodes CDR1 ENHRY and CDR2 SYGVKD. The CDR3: CAGGTPNTGELFF. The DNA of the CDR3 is TGTGCCGGCGGGACACCGAACACCGGGGAGCTGTTTTTT.

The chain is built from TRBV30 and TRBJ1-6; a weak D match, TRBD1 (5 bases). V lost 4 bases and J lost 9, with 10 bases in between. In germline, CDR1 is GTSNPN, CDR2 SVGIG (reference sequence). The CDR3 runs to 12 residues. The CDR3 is CAWTGQSSPLHF. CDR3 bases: TGTGCCTGGACAGGGCAAAGTTCACCCCTCCACTTT.

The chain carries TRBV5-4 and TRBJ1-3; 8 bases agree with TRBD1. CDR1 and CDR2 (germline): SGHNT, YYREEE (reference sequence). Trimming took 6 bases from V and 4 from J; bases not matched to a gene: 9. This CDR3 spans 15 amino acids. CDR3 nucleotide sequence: TGTGCCAGCACCAGCCGGACAGGGATAGGAAACACCATATATTTT. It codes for CASTSRTGIGNTIYF.

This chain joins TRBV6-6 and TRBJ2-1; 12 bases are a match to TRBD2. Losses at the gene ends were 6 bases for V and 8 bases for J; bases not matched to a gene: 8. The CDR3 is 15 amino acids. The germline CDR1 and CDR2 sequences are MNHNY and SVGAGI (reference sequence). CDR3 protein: CASSSTSGRYDEQFF. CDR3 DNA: TGTGCCAGCAGCTCGACTAGCGGGAGATATGATGAGCAGTTCTTC.

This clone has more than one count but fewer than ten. CDR3 sequence reads: CASSQDRGMQGYTF. The CDR3 DNA follows: TGTGCCAGCAGCCAAGACAGGGGTATGCAGGGCTACACCTTC. The genes are TRBV4-2 and TRBJ1-2; D is perhaps TRBD1 (6 bases). Trimming took 0 bases from V and 8 from J, leaving 13 bases between them. The CDR3 spans 14 residues. Germline CDR1 LGHNA, CDR2 YNFKEQ.

CDR3 protein: CASSQAPTLSGNTIYF. DNA of the CDR3: TGCGCCAGCAGCCAAGCTCCGACACTCTCTGGAAACACCATATATTTT. The rearrangement uses TRBV4-1 and TRBJ1-3; D is unresolved. CDR3 length equals 16 residues. CDR1 MGHRA and CDR2 YSYEKL come from the germline V gene. Trimming left V 1 base short and J 0 bases short, with 10 bases between.

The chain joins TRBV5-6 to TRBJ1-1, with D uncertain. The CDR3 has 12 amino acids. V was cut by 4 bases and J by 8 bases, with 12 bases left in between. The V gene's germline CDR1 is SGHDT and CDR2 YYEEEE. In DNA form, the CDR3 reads TGTGCCAGCAGCGCCGCTGCCCCCGAAGCTTTCTTT. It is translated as CASSAAAPEAFF.

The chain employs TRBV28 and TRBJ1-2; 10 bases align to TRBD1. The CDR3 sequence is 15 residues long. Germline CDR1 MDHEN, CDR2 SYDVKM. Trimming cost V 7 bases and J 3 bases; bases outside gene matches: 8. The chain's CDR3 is CASMTGGGGYYGYTF. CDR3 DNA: TGTGCCAGCATGACAGGGGGCGGAGGGTACTATGGCTACACCTTC.

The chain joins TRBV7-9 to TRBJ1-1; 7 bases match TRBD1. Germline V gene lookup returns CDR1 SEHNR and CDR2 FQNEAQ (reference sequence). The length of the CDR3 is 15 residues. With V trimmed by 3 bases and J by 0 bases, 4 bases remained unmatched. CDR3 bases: TGTGCCAGCAGCTTGGGACAGTCTCTGAACACTGAAGCTTTCTTT. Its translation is CASSLGQSLNTEAFF.

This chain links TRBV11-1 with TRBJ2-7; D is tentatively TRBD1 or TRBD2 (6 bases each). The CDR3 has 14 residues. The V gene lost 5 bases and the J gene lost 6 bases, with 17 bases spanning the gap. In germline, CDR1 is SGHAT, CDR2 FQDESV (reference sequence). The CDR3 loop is CASSPGLGGGEQYF. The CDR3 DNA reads TGTGCCAGCAGCCCCGGTTTGGGGGGCGGCGAGCAGTACTTC. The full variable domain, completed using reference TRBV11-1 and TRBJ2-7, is EAEVAQSPRYKITEKSQAVAFWCDPISGHATLYWYRQILGQGPELLVQFQDESVVDDSQLPKDRFSAERLKGVDSTLKIQPAELGDSAMYLCASSPGLGGGEQYFGPGTRLTVT.

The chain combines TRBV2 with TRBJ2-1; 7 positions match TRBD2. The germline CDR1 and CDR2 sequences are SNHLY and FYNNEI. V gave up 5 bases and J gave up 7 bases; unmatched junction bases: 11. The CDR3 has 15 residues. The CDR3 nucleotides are TGTGCCAGCAGTAGCCAAGGACTAGTAATAAATGAGCAGTTCTTC. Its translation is CASSSQGLVINEQFF.

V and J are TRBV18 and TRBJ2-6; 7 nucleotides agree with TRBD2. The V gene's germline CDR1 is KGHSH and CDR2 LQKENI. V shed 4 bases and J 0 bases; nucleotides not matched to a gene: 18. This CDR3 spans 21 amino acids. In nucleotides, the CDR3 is TGTGCCAGCTCACTCCGAAGCGGGGTTTCAACGGGGTTCTCTGGGGCCAACGTCCTGACTTTC. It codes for CASSLRSGVSTGFSGANVLTF.